A single sample is the source of the 11 T cell receptor beta chains below, sequenced in a study of cytomegalovirus exposure and HLA in healthy donors. The study ran its PCR with 60 Vbeta and 13 Jbeta primers. This table comes from immunoSEQ multiplex PCR, and its TCRdb copy is limited to in-frame clones, with some not included. The sample lists around 14,000 clones; about 60% were seen once. Sequencing input: PBMCs. Source of these receptors: a woman between 50 and 59 years old in good health and CMV-seropositive.

A few counts support this clone. The rearrangement uses TRBV11-3 and TRBJ2-5; 9 bases agree with TRBD2. The germline V gene has CDR1 SGHNT and CDR2 YENEEA. CDR3 length: 15 residues. The trim removed 5 bases at V and 5 bases at J, leaving 9 bases unmatched. CDR3 sequence: CASSQGLAKSETQYF. Here the CDR3 DNA reads TGTGCCAGCAGCCAGGGACTAGCTAAGTCGGAGACCCAGTACTTC.

The sample holds one count of this clone. This sequence joins TRBV6-1 and TRBJ1-2, with a tentative D call TRBD1 (6 bases). The CDR3 is 15 amino acids. Between the trimmed V and J ends, which lost 1 base and 6 bases, there was a span of 15 bases. Germline values: CDR1 MNHNS, CDR2 SASEGT. The CDR3 here is CASSEVETGINGYTF. In DNA, the CDR3 is TGTGCCAGCAGTGAAGTTGAGACAGGTATAAATGGCTACACCTTC.

In this sample, this clone turned up once. This sequence joins TRBV6-5 and TRBJ1-2, with D possibly TRBD1 on 5 matching bases. CDR1 is MNHEY, CDR2 SVGAGI, per germline. This CDR3 has 12 amino acids. The V gene lost 7 bases and the J gene lost 8 bases, with 14 bases spanning the gap. CDR3 protein: CASTRQQRGYTF. CDR3 nucleotide sequence: TGTGCCAGCACGAGACAGCAGAGGGGCTACACCTTC.

The chain carries TRBV9 and TRBJ2-1; D is unclear. V lost 0 bases, J lost 6 bases, and 7 bases lay in between. The CDR3 runs 13 residues. Germline CDR1 reads SGDLS; CDR2 reads YYNGEE. The CDR3 DNA reads TGTGCCAGCAGCGTAGGTGGCAGCAATGAGCAGTTCTTC. This codes for CASSVGGSNEQFF.

In this sample, this clone turned up a few times. The chain links TRBV29-1 to TRBJ1-3; 9 bases map to TRBD1. Germline V gene data show CDR1 as SQVTM and CDR2 as ANQGSEA. The CDR3 extends over 14 amino acids. The ends lost 3 bases at V and 6 bases at J; junction bases unmatched: 6. CDR3 DNA: TGCAGCGTTGAGGGACAGGGCAAGGAAAACACCATATATTTT. This codes for CSVEGQGKENTIYF.

This rearrangement joins TRBV5-4 to TRBJ1-1; a possible D gene is TRBD1 (6 bases). CDR3 length: 12 residues. V dropped 4 bases and J dropped 5 bases, with 9 bases sitting between them. Germline V gene lookup returns CDR1 SGHNT and CDR2 YYREEE (reference sequence). CDR3 sequence: CASSRTETEAFF. CDR3 nucleotide sequence: TGTGCCAGCAGCCGGACAGAAACTGAAGCTTTCTTT.

By share, this clone counts as medium-sized (0.01 to 0.1%). The rearrangement joins TRBV7-2 to TRBJ2-5; 7 nucleotides align to TRBD1. Trimming cost V 1 base and J 7 bases; bases outside gene matches: 0. The CDR3 is 12 residues long. Germline V lookup: CDR1 SGHTA, CDR2 FQGNSA. CDR3 DNA sequence: TGTGCCAGCAGCTTAGACAGGGGGACCCAGTACTTC. It translates to CASSLDRGTQYF.

This clone was counted between two and nine times. V is TRBV4-1 and J is TRBJ1-5; weak D call: TRBD1 (6 bases). The V gene's germline CDR1 is MGHRA and CDR2 YSYEKL. There are 16 residues in the CDR3. The V gene lost 2 bases and the J gene lost 1 base, with 12 bases spanning the gap. The CDR3 spells CASSQTGTLSNQPQHF. The CDR3, as DNA: TGCGCCAGCAGCCAAACCGGGACACTAAGCAATCAGCCCCAGCATTTT.

The genes are TRBV6-5 and TRBJ2-3; D remains ambiguous. This CDR3 is 12 amino acids long. Germline V lookup: CDR1 MNHEY, CDR2 SVGAGI. The V gene lost 1 base and the J gene lost 6 bases, with 5 bases spanning the gap. Here the CDR3 reads CASSYLGDTQYF. The DNA of the CDR3 is TGTGCCAGCAGTTACTTGGGCGATACGCAGTATTTT.

The chain has TRBV18 and TRBJ2-3, with a possible D match to TRBD2 (7 bases). Trimming shortened V by 7 bases and J by 5 bases, and 13 bases separated the two germline ends. The germline gives CDR1 KGHSH, CDR2 LQKENI. CDR3 length equals 13 residues. CDR3 coding DNA: TGTGCCAGCTATACAGGGAGGGGAGATACGCAGTATTTT. Amino acids: CASYTGRGDTQYF. The variable domain in full, with the rest retrieved from reference TRBV18 and TRBJ2-3, is NAGVMQNPRHLVRRRGQEARLRCSPMKGHSHVYWYRQLPEEGLKFMVYLQKENIIDESGMPKERFSAEFPKEGPSILRIQQVVRGDSAAYFCASYTGRGDTQYFGPGTRLTVL.

The V and J genes are TRBV13 and TRBJ1-1; TRBD1 agrees at 11 bases. Germline values: CDR1 PRHDT, CDR2 FYEKMQ (reference sequence). CDR3 length: 14 residues. V gave up 4 bases and J gave up 5 bases; unmatched junction bases: 3. Here the CDR3 reads CASSSWDRGTEAFF. The CDR3 DNA reads TGTGCCAGCAGCTCCTGGGACAGGGGGACTGAAGCTTTCTTT.